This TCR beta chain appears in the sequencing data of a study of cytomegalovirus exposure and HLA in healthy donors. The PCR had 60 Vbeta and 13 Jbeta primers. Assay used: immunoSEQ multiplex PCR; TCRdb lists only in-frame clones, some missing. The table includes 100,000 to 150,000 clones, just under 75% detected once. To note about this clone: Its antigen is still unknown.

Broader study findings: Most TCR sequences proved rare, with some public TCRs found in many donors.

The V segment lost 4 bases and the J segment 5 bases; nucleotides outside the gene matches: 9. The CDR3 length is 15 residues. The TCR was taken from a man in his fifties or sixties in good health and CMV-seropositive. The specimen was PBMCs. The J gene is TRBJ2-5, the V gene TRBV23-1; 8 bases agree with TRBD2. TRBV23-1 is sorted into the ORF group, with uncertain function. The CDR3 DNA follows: TGCGCCAGCAGTCCTATCTCGGGGGGGGTGGAGACCCAGTACTTC. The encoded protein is CASSPISGGVETQYF.